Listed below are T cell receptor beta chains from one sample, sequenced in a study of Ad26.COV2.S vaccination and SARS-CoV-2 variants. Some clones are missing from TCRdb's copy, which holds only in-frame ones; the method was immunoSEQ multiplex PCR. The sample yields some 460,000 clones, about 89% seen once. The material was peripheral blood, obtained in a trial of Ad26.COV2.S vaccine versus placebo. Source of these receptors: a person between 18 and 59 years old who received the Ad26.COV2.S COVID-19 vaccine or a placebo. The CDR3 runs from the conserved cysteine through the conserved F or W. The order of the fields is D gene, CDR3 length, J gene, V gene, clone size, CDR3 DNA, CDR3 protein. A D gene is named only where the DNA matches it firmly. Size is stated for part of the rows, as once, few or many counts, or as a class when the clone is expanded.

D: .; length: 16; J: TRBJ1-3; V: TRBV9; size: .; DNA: TGTGCCAGCAGCGTAGATCGTCCCGGTATGGGAAACACCATATATTTT; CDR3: CASSVDRPGMGNTIYF
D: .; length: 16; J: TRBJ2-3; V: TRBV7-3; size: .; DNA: TGTGCCAGCAGCCCCCAGGCGAGGTCAAGCACAGATACGCAGTATTTT; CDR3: CASSPQARSSTDTQYF
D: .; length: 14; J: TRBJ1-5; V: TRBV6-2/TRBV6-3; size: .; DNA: TGTGCCAGCAGCCGCAACAGGAACCATCAGCCCCAGCATTTT; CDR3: CASSRNRNHQPQHF
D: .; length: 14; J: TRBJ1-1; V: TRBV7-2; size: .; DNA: TGTGCCAGCAGCTTAGCCGGGGGTGGCACTGAAGCTTTCTTT; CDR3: CASSLAGGGTEAFF
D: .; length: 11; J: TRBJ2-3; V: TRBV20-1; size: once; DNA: TGCAGTGCTAGAGTCCCGAGCACGCAGTATTTT; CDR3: CSARVPSTQYF
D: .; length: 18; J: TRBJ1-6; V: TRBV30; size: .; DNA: TGTGCCTGGACCGGATTAATCGGGGAGAGCTCCTATAATTCACCCCTCCACTTT; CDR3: CAWTGLIGESSYNSPLHF
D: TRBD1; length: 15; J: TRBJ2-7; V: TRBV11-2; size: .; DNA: TGTGCCAGCAGCTACCCCGGGACAGGTAACTACGAGCAGTACTTC; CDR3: CASSYPGTGNYEQYF
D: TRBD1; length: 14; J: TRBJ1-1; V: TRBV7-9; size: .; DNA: TGTGCCAGCAGCTACCAGGGGGGGAACACTGAAGCTTTCTTT; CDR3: CASSYQGGNTEAFF
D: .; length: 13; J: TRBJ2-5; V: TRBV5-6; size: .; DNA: TGTGCCAGCAGCTTGGCGCTCGGCGAGACCCAGTACTTC; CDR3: CASSLALGETQYF
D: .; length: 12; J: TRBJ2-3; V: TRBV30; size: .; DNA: TGTGCCTGGAGTGGGTACACAGATACGCAGTATTTT; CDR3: CAWSGYTDTQYF
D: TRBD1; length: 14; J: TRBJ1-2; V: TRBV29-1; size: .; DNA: TGCAGCGTTTCCGACCCCGACAGGGCAGGCGGCTACACCTTC; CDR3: CSVSDPDRAGGYTF
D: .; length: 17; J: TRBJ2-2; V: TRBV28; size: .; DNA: TGTGCCAGCAGTACCCTGGACAGATATACGAACACCGGGGAGCTGTTTTTT; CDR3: CASSTLDRYTNTGELFF
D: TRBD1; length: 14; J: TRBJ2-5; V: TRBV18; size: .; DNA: TGTGCCAGCTCACCCGGGGACAGGGGAGAGACCCAGTACTTC; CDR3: CASSPGDRGETQYF
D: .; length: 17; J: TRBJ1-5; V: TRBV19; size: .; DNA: TGTGCCAGTAGTATTGAGGGGTTCAGGGCTAGCAATCAGCCCCAGCATTTT; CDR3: CASSIEGFRASNQPQHF
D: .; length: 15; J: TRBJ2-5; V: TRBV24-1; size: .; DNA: TGTGCCACCAGTGATAGTAGGGGACACCAAGAGACCCAGTACTTC; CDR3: CATSDSRGHQETQYF
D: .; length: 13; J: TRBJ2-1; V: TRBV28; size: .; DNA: TGTGCCAGCAGTTACGCGCGGGACTATGAGCAGTTCTTC; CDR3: CASSYARDYEQFF
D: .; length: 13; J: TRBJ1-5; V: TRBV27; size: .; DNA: TGTGCCAGCAGTAAGGGTAGCAATCAGCCCCAGCATTTT; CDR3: CASSKGSNQPQHF
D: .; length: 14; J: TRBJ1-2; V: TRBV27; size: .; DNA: TGTGCCAGCAGACCGCGGGGGGATAACTATGGCTACACCTTC; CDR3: CASRPRGDNYGYTF
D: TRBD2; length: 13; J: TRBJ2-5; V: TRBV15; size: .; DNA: TGTGCCACCAGCAAGGGACTAGGGGAGACCCAGTACTTC; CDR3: CATSKGLGETQYF
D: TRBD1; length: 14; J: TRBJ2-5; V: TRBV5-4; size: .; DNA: TGTGCCAGCACCAAACGGGACAGAGAAGAGACCCAGTACTTC; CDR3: CASTKRDREETQYF
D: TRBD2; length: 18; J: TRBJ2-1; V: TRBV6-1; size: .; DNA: TGTGCCAGCAGTGAAGCAGGGAGCGGGAGGGTGACCTACAATGAGCAGTTCTTC; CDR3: CASSEAGSGRVTYNEQFF
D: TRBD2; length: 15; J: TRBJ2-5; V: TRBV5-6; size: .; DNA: TGTGCCAGCAGCTCACCGGGACTAGATGGAGAGACCCAGTACTTC; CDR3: CASSSPGLDGETQYF
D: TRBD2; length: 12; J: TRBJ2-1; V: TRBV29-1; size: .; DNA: TGCAGCGGGAGGACTAGCGGGACGCTTCAGTTCTTC; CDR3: CSGRTSGTLQFF
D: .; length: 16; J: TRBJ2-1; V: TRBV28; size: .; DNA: TGTGCCAGCAGACACTCCGGGACACCCTTAAACTATGAGCAGTTCTTC; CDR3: CASRHSGTPLNYEQFF
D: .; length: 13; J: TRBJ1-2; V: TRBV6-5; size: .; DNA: TGTGCCAGCTCAACCGGACTGGCGTGGGGCTACACCTTC; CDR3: CASSTGLAWGYTF
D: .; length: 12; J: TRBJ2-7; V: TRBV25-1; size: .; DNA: TGTGCCAGCAGTGATCTGACGTACGAGCAGTACTTC; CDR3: CASSDLTYEQYF
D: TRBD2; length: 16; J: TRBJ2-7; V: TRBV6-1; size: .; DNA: TGTGCCAGCAGTGACCCCCCGAAGCGGGGAGACTACGAGCAGTACTTC; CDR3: CASSDPPKRGDYEQYF
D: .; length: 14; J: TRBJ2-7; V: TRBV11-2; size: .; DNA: TGTGCCAGCAGCTTAGCCTTTTCATCCTACGAGCAGTACTTC; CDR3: CASSLAFSSYEQYF
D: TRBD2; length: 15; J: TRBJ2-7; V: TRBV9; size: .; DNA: TGTGCCAGCAGCCTTGGACTAGCGGCCTCCTACGAGCAGTACTTC; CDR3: CASSLGLAASYEQYF
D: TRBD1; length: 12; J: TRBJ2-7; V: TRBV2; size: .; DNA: TGTGCCAGCAGTGAAACCGGGACAGGGTTGAACTTC; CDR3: CASSETGTGLNF
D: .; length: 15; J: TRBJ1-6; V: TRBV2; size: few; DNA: TGTGCCAGCTTGGGGAGATTAGTCTATAATTCACCCCTCCACTTT; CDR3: CASLGRLVYNSPLHF
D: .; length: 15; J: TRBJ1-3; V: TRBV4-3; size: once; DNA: TGCGCCAGCAGCCCTTTCCGAAACTCTGGAAACACCATATATTTT; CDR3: CASSPFRNSGNTIYF
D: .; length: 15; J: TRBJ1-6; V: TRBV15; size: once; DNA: TGTGCCACCAGCAGAGAGGGCCAGGGCAATTCACCCCTCCACTTT; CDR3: CATSREGQGNSPLHF
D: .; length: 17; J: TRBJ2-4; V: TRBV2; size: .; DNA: TGTGCCAGCAGTGGGGTCGGGGCACTTCTAGCCAAAAACATTCAGTACTTC; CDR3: CASSGVGALLAKNIQYF